The sample holds many counts of the clone carrying this T cell receptor (beta chain). This sample is drawn from a study of T cells in Graves' hyperthyroidism and ophthalmopathy. Using RNA transcripts as the source, TCR beta CDR3 regions were amplified. RT-PCR in the first round (using the HTBI primer set) targeted the TCR CDR3. From the multiplex PCR reads, TCRdb called clonotypes with MiXCR, one entry per CDR3 protein. The table records some 490,000 distinct CDR3 sequences, 15% to 20% of them present only once. Ophthalmopathy cases scored 3 or more on the Clinical Activity Score and 4 or more on NOSPECS grade, with duration below 3 months. The V and J ends lost 5 bases and 4 bases respectively, with 14 bases between them. Germline lookup yields CDR1 SGHAT and CDR2 FQNNGV. The CDR3 spans 15 residues.

This sequence joins TRBV11-2 and TRBJ2-2, with no clear D. The receptor was derived from a woman between 25 and 40 years old with Graves' ophthalmopathy. Sample: blood. The CDR3 DNA sequence: TGTGCCAGCAGCACGTCCCCGAGTAGCACCGGGGAGCTGTTTTTT. It codes for CASSTSPSSTGELFF.